This is a list of T cell receptor beta chains from one sample in a study of T cells in Graves' hyperthyroidism and ophthalmopathy. TCRdb re-called the multiplex PCR reads with MiXCR, one entry per CDR3 protein. The table records roughly 200,000 distinct CDR3 sequences, around 19% of them present only once. What was sequenced was blood. All receptors come from a man aged 40-55 years with Graves' hyperthyroidism. CDR3s include the opening cysteine and the closing phenylalanine or tryptophan. A D gene is named only where the DNA matches it firmly. The listing skips clone size in some rows; elsewhere it reads once, few, many or a size class.

cdr3_length: 16; d_call: TRBD2; clone_size: few; j_call: TRBJ2-7; v_call: TRBV4-1; cdr3_nt: TGCGCCAGCAGCCAAGTCCCGGGACTAGCGGCATACGAGCAGTACTTC; cdr3_aa: CASSQVPGLAAYEQYF
cdr3_length: 15; d_call: TRBD1; clone_size: .; j_call: TRBJ1-5; v_call: TRBV6-5; cdr3_nt: TGTGCCAGCAGCTTACCGGGACAGGGGACTCAGCCCCGGCATTTT; cdr3_aa: CASSLPGQGTQPRHF
cdr3_length: 17; d_call: TRBD1; clone_size: .; j_call: TRBJ2-5; v_call: TRBV28; cdr3_nt: TGTGCCAGCAGATCCGGGACAGCGGTTCTAGGCCAAGAGACCCAGTACTTC; cdr3_aa: CASRSGTAVLGQETQYF
cdr3_length: 14; d_call: TRBD1; clone_size: many; j_call: TRBJ2-2; v_call: TRBV2; cdr3_nt: TGTGCCAGCCCTAGGACAGGGAACACCGGGGAGCTGTTTTTT; cdr3_aa: CASPRTGNTGELFF
cdr3_length: 17; d_call: TRBD2; clone_size: many; j_call: TRBJ2-3; v_call: TRBV6-6; cdr3_nt: TGTGCCAGCAGTTACCGAACGGGCGCGGGGGGCTCAGATACGCAGTATTTT; cdr3_aa: CASSYRTGAGGSDTQYF
cdr3_length: 18; d_call: .; clone_size: few; j_call: TRBJ2-1; v_call: TRBV10-3; cdr3_nt: TGTGCCATCAGGGCCAGAACGGGGCGGGGAATAACCTACAATGAGCAGTTCTTC; cdr3_aa: CAIRARTGRGITYNEQFF
cdr3_length: 17; d_call: .; clone_size: many; j_call: TRBJ2-1; v_call: TRBV7-9; cdr3_nt: TGTGCCAGCAGCCTCGGTTTTATAAGTCGGGATTCGAGTGAGCAGTTCTTC; cdr3_aa: CASSLGFISRDSSEQFF
cdr3_length: 11; d_call: TRBD1; clone_size: few; j_call: TRBJ1-2; v_call: TRBV6-1; cdr3_nt: TGTGCCAGCTGGGACAGGGGCGGCTACACCTTC; cdr3_aa: CASWDRGGYTF
cdr3_length: 12; d_call: .; clone_size: few; j_call: TRBJ2-2; v_call: TRBV18; cdr3_nt: TGTGCCAGCTCACCATATAACGGGGAGCTGTTTTTT; cdr3_aa: CASSPYNGELFF
cdr3_length: 15; d_call: TRBD1; clone_size: few; j_call: TRBJ2-5; v_call: TRBV20-1; cdr3_nt: TGCAGTGCTAGAGACAATGACAGGGGTCAAGAGACCCAGTACTTC; cdr3_aa: CSARDNDRGQETQYF
cdr3_length: 15; d_call: .; clone_size: many; j_call: TRBJ2-7; v_call: TRBV7-9; cdr3_nt: TGTGCCAGCAGCACCTGGACCGATAGCTCCTACGAGCAGTACTTC; cdr3_aa: CASSTWTDSSYEQYF
cdr3_length: 14; d_call: .; clone_size: many; j_call: TRBJ1-2; v_call: TRBV20-1; cdr3_nt: TGCAGTGCTAGAGAAGTAAGGGGCCTCTATGGCTACACCTTC; cdr3_aa: CSAREVRGLYGYTF
cdr3_length: 15; d_call: .; clone_size: few; j_call: TRBJ1-3; v_call: TRBV9; cdr3_nt: TGTGCCAGCAGTCGTTTCGGGGACTCTGGAAACACCATATATTTT; cdr3_aa: CASSRFGDSGNTIYF
cdr3_length: 16; d_call: TRBD2; clone_size: .; j_call: TRBJ2-7; v_call: TRBV6-2/TRBV6-3; cdr3_nt: TGTGCCAGCAGTAACCCTGGACTAGCGGGCAACTACGAGCAGTACTTC; cdr3_aa: CASSNPGLAGNYEQYF
cdr3_length: 13; d_call: .; clone_size: .; j_call: TRBJ1-2; v_call: TRBV28; cdr3_nt: TGTGCCAGCAGTCAGGGATCTAACTATGGCCACACCTTC; cdr3_aa: CASSQGSNYGHTF
cdr3_length: 14; d_call: .; clone_size: few; j_call: TRBJ2-3; v_call: TRBV9; cdr3_nt: TGTGCCAGCAGCGTAGAAGGAGGCACAGATACGCAGTATTTT; cdr3_aa: CASSVEGGTDTQYF
cdr3_length: 16; d_call: .; clone_size: .; j_call: TRBJ1-1; v_call: TRBV6-5; cdr3_nt: TGTGCCAGCAGTTACACCGTGGAGGAGCGATCCACTGAAGCTTTCTTT; cdr3_aa: CASSYTVEERSTEAFF
cdr3_length: 14; d_call: TRBD1; clone_size: few; j_call: TRBJ1-3; v_call: TRBV7-2; cdr3_nt: TGTGCCAGCAGCCGGGACAGGGGAGCAAGGACCATATATTTT; cdr3_aa: CASSRDRGARTIYF
cdr3_length: 15; d_call: .; clone_size: many; j_call: TRBJ2-2; v_call: TRBV5-1; cdr3_nt: TGCGCCAGCAGCTTGGAGTCAGCGGACACCGGGGAGCTGTTTTTT; cdr3_aa: CASSLESADTGELFF
cdr3_length: 14; d_call: TRBD1; clone_size: many; j_call: TRBJ1-2; v_call: TRBV20-1; cdr3_nt: TGCAGTGCTACCCAGGGGGCGCGTTACTATGGCTACACCTTC; cdr3_aa: CSATQGARYYGYTF
cdr3_length: 15; d_call: TRBD1; clone_size: many; j_call: TRBJ2-2; v_call: TRBV4-3; cdr3_nt: TGCGCCAGCAGCCAAGATCCGACAGGGTCAGGGGAGCTGTTTTTT; cdr3_aa: CASSQDPTGSGELFF
cdr3_length: 15; d_call: TRBD2; clone_size: many; j_call: TRBJ2-3; v_call: TRBV7-2; cdr3_nt: TGTGCCAGCAGCCCCCAGGGGAGCGGGGGCGATACGCAGTATTTT; cdr3_aa: CASSPQGSGGDTQYF
cdr3_length: 14; d_call: .; clone_size: many; j_call: TRBJ2-3; v_call: TRBV11-2; cdr3_nt: TGTGCCAGCAGCCCCAGGGGGGTAACAGATACGCAGTATTTT; cdr3_aa: CASSPRGVTDTQYF
cdr3_length: 13; d_call: .; clone_size: once; j_call: TRBJ2-4; v_call: TRBV2; cdr3_nt: TGTGCCAGCAGCTGGGGGGCCGAAAACATTCAGTACTTC; cdr3_aa: CASSWGAENIQYF
cdr3_length: 15; d_call: TRBD1; clone_size: many; j_call: TRBJ1-6; v_call: TRBV14; cdr3_nt: TGTGCCAGCAGCCATCGACAGGGCTCGAATTCACCCCTCCACTTT; cdr3_aa: CASSHRQGSNSPLHF
cdr3_length: 15; d_call: TRBD2; clone_size: many; j_call: TRBJ2-5; v_call: TRBV15; cdr3_nt: TGTGCCACCAGCAGAGATGTGGGGGGGCAAGAGACCCAGTACTTC; cdr3_aa: CATSRDVGGQETQYF
cdr3_length: 13; d_call: .; clone_size: many; j_call: TRBJ2-4; v_call: TRBV2; cdr3_nt: TGTGCCGGAGGCGGGGGCTCGGGAAACATTCAGTACTTC; cdr3_aa: CAGGGGSGNIQYF
cdr3_length: 15; d_call: .; clone_size: .; j_call: TRBJ1-4; v_call: TRBV7-9; cdr3_nt: TGTGCCAGCAGCTTAACCGGGTCCACTAATGAAAAACTGTTTTTT; cdr3_aa: CASSLTGSTNEKLFF
cdr3_length: 14; d_call: .; clone_size: once; j_call: TRBJ2-3; v_call: TRBV6-1; cdr3_nt: TGTGCCAGCAGTGAAGGAGTGGGAGCAGATACGCAGTATTTT; cdr3_aa: CASSEGVGADTQYF
cdr3_length: 13; d_call: TRBD1; clone_size: .; j_call: TRBJ2-1; v_call: TRBV15; cdr3_nt: TGTGCCACCAGCAGGGACAGGGGCGGTGAGCAGTTCTTC; cdr3_aa: CATSRDRGGEQFF
cdr3_length: 12; d_call: TRBD1; clone_size: many; j_call: TRBJ2-7; v_call: TRBV2; cdr3_nt: TGTGCCAGCGGGACAGGCAGGGGGGAGCAGTACTTC; cdr3_aa: CASGTGRGEQYF
cdr3_length: 16; d_call: TRBD1; clone_size: many; j_call: TRBJ1-2; v_call: TRBV5-1; cdr3_nt: TGCGCCAGCAGAACCGGGACAGGGGGCGCAGCATATGGCTACACCTTC; cdr3_aa: CASRTGTGGAAYGYTF
cdr3_length: 15; d_call: .; clone_size: many; j_call: TRBJ2-1; v_call: TRBV7-3; cdr3_nt: TGTGCCAGCAGCTTAACAGGTGGACAGTACAATGAGCAGTTCTTC; cdr3_aa: CASSLTGGQYNEQFF
cdr3_length: 15; d_call: .; clone_size: many; j_call: TRBJ1-5; v_call: TRBV4-2; cdr3_nt: TGTGCCAGCAGCCAAGTCCAGGGAAACGGGCAGCCCCAGCATTTT; cdr3_aa: CASSQVQGNGQPQHF
cdr3_length: 11; d_call: .; clone_size: many; j_call: TRBJ2-3; v_call: TRBV2; cdr3_nt: TGTGCCAGCCGTTCGTGGGGGCTGCAGTATTTT; cdr3_aa: CASRSWGLQYF
cdr3_length: 10; d_call: .; clone_size: many; j_call: TRBJ2-1; v_call: TRBV20-1; cdr3_nt: TGCAGTGCTACAGATAATGAGCAGTTCTTC; cdr3_aa: CSATDNEQFF
cdr3_length: 15; d_call: TRBD2; clone_size: many; j_call: TRBJ2-1; v_call: TRBV20-1; cdr3_nt: TGCAGTGCCCTCAGAAGCGGGGGGGCGTTCGATGAGCAGTTCTTC; cdr3_aa: CSALRSGGAFDEQFF
cdr3_length: 15; d_call: .; clone_size: .; j_call: TRBJ2-1; v_call: TRBV20-1; cdr3_nt: TGCAGTGCAAACCCAGGGATTAGCTCCTACAATGAGCAGTTCTTC; cdr3_aa: CSANPGISSYNEQFF
cdr3_length: 16; d_call: TRBD2; clone_size: .; j_call: TRBJ2-1; v_call: TRBV12-3/TRBV12-4; cdr3_nt: TGTGCCAGCAGTTCAAGGCGGGGGGGCTCCTACAATGAGCAGTTCTTC; cdr3_aa: CASSSRRGGSYNEQFF
cdr3_length: 13; d_call: .; clone_size: .; j_call: TRBJ2-1; v_call: TRBV6-6; cdr3_nt: TGTGCCAGCAGTTACTCGAGGGACGATGAGCAGTTCTTC; cdr3_aa: CASSYSRDDEQFF
cdr3_length: 14; d_call: TRBD1; clone_size: .; j_call: TRBJ1-6; v_call: TRBV20-1; cdr3_nt: TGCAGTGCTAGGGTTACAGGGGGCGCTTCACCCCTCCACTTT; cdr3_aa: CSARVTGGASPLHF
cdr3_length: 13; d_call: .; clone_size: many; j_call: TRBJ1-2; v_call: TRBV6-1; cdr3_nt: TGTGCCAGCAGTGCACAGTTCCGTGATGGCTACACCTTC; cdr3_aa: CASSAQFRDGYTF
cdr3_length: 15; d_call: .; clone_size: many; j_call: TRBJ2-3; v_call: TRBV7-3; cdr3_nt: TGTGCCAGCAGCTCCCGGGACATTAACACAGATACGCAGTATTTT; cdr3_aa: CASSSRDINTDTQYF
cdr3_length: 15; d_call: TRBD2; clone_size: few; j_call: TRBJ2-7; v_call: TRBV27; cdr3_nt: TGTGCCAGCAGTTTATCCAGCGGGGGATCCTACGAGCAGTACTTC; cdr3_aa: CASSLSSGGSYEQYF
cdr3_length: 16; d_call: TRBD1; clone_size: .; j_call: TRBJ2-1; v_call: TRBV29-1; cdr3_nt: TGCAGCGTCGGGACCCCGACAGGGGGCTCCTGCAATGAGCAGTTCTTC; cdr3_aa: CSVGTPTGGSCNEQFF